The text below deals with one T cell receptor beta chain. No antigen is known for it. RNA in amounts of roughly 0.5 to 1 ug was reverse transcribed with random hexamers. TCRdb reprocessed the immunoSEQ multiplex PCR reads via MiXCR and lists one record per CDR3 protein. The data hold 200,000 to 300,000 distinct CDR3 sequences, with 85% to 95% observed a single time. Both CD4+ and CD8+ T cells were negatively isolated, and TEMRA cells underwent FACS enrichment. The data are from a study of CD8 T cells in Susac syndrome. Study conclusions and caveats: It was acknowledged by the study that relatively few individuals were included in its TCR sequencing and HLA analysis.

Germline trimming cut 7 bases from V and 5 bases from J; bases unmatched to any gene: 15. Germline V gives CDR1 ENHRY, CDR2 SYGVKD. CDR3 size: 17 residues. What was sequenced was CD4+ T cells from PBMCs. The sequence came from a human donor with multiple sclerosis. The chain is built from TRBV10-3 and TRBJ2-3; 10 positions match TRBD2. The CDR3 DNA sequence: TGTGCCATCAATTCCGGACGGTTTTTAGCGGGGGGAGATACGCAGTATTTT. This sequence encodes CAINSGRFLAGGDTQYF.